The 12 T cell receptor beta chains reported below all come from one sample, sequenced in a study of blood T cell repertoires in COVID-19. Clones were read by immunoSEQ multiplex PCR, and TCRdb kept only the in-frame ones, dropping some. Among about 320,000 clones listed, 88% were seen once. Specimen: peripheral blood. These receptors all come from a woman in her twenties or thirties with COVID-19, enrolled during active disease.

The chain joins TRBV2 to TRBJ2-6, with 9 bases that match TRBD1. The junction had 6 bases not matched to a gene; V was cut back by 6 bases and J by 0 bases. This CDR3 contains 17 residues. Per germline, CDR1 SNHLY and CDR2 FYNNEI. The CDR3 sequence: CASRKGTGLSGANVLTF. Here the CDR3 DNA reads TGTGCCAGCAGAAAAGGGACAGGGCTCTCTGGGGCCAACGTCCTGACTTTC.

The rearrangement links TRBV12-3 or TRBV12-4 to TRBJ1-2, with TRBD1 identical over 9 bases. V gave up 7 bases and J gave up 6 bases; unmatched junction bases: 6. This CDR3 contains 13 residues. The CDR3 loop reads CASNPGQGDGYTF. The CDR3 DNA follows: TGTGCCAGCAATCCGGGACAGGGAGATGGCTACACCTTC.

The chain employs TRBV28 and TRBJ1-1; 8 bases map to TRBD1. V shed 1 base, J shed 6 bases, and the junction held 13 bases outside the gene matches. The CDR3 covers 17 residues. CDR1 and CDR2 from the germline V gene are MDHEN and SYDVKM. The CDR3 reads CASSLLIGAGGNAEAFF. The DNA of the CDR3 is TGTGCCAGCAGTTTATTAATTGGTGCAGGGGGCAACGCTGAAGCTTTCTTT.

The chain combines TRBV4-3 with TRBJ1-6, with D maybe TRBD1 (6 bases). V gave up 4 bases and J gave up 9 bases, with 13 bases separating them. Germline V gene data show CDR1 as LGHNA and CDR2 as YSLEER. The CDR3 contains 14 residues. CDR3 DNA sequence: TGCGCCAGCAGCCGGGTAGGGGGTGGTTCACCCCTCCACTTT. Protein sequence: CASSRVGGGSPLHF.

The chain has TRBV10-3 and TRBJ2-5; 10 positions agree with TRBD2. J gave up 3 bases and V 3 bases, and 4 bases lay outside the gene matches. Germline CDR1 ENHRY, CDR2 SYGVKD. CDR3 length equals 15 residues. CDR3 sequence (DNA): TGTGCCATCAGTGAAGCTAGCGGGGGCAAAGAGACCCAGTACTTC. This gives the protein CAISEASGGKETQYF.

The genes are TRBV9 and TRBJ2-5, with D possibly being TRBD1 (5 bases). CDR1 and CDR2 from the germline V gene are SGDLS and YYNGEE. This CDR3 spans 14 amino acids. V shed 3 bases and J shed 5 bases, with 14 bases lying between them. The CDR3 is CASSAQGAPETQYF. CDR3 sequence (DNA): TGTGCCAGCAGCGCTCAGGGTGCTCCCGAGACCCAGTACTTC.

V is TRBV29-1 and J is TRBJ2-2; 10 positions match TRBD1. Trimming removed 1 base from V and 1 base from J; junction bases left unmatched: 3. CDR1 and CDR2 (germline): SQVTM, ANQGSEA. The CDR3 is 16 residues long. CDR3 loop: CSVEGGQGRNTGELFF. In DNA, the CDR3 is TGCAGCGTTGAAGGGGGACAGGGGAGGAACACCGGGGAGCTGTTTTTT.

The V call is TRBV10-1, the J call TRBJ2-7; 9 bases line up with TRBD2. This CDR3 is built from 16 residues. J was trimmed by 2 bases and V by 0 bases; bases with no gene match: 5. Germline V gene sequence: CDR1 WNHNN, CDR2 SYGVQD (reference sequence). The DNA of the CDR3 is TGCGCCAGCAGTGAGTCCAGCGGGGGGATTACCTACGAGCAGTACGTC. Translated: CASSESSGGITYEQYV.

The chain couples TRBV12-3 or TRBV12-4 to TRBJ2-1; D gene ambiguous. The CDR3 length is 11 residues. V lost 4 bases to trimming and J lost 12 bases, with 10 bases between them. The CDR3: CASSYQRGQFF. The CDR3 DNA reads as TGTGCCAGCAGTTACCAACGCGGGCAGTTCTTC.

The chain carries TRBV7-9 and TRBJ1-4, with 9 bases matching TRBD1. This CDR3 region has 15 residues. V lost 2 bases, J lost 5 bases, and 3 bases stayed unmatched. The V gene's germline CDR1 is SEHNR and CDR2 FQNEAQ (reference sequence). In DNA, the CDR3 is TGTGCCAGCAGCTTACAGGGACAGGGAAATGAAAAACTGTTTTTT. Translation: CASSLQGQGNEKLFF.

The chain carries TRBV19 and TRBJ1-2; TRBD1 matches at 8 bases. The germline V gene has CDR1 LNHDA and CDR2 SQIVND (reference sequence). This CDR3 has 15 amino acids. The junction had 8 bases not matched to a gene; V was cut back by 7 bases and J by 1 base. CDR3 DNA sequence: TGTGCCAGTACCTTGGACAGGGACCTTAACTATGGCTACACCTTC. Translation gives CASTLDRDLNYGYTF. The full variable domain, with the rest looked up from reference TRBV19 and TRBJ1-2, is DGGITQSPKYLFRKEGQNVTLSCEQNLNHDAMYWYRQDPGQGLRLIYYSQIVNDFQKGDIAEGYSVSREKKESFPLTVTSAQKNPTAFYLCASTLDRDLNYGYTFGSGTRLTVV.

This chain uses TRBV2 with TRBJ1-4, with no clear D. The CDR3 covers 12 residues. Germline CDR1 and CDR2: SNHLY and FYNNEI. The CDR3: CASSSTNEKLFF. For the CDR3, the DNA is TGTGCAAGCTCGTCAACTAATGAAAAACTGTTTTTT.